Shown below are 9 T cell receptor beta chains from a single sample sequenced in a study of T cells in tuberculosis. TCRdb's table, derived via immunoSEQ multiplex PCR, lists solely in-frame clones and lacks some. The data show fewer than 55,000 clones, about 95% seen once. Specimen: PBMCs. The receptor source for this set is a donor aged 10 to 29 with latent tuberculosis or without tuberculosis infection.

This clone was recorded once. The chain employs TRBV5-1 and TRBJ1-2; D possibly corresponds to TRBD1 (6 bases). V lost 0 bases to trimming and J lost 8 bases, with 8 bases between them. Germline V gives CDR1 SGHRS, CDR2 YFSETQ. The length of the CDR3 is 12 residues. The CDR3 coding sequence is TGCGCCAGCAGCTTGGACAGGGTAGGCTACACCTTC. Translation gives CASSLDRVGYTF.

This clone came up once. CDR3 in DNA: TGTGCCAGCAGCACCCGACAGGGGGCTGCGTCTAATGAAAAACTGTTTTTT. Translating it yields CASSTRQGAASNEKLFF. This chain joins TRBV7-2 and TRBJ1-4; TRBD1 matches at 10 bases. The CDR3 covers 17 residues. Germline trimming cut 5 bases from V and 3 bases from J; bases unmatched to any gene: 9. Germline V lookup: CDR1 SGHTA, CDR2 FQGNSA.

This chain links TRBV6-5 with TRBJ1-2; D is undetermined. CDR1 is MNHEY, CDR2 SVGAGI, per germline. The CDR3 length is 13 residues. V shed 4 bases and J shed 7 bases, with 13 bases lying between them. The CDR3 sequence is CASSSPGRTGYTF. The CDR3 DNA follows: TGTGCCAGCAGTTCCCCCGGGAGGACTGGCTACACCTTC.

The chain combines TRBV6-5 with TRBJ2-3; D gene uncertain. The CDR3 extends over 11 amino acids. Trimming took off 8 bases at V and 6 bases at J, with 9 bases between the two ends. Germline CDR1 and CDR2: MNHEY and SVGAGI. The CDR3 sequence is CASGLEDTQYF. As DNA, the CDR3 is TGTGCCAGCGGTTTGGAGGATACGCAGTATTTT.

The chain has TRBV4-2 and TRBJ1-1, with D hard to call. CDR1 is LGHNA and CDR2 is YNFKEQ in the germline V gene. The V end was cut by 3 bases, the J end by 1 base, with 9 bases between. This CDR3 has 14 amino acids. Written as DNA, the CDR3 is TGTGCCAGCAGCCATCGGAGGGAGAACACTGAAGCTTTCTTT. Residues: CASSHRRENTEAFF.

The V gene is TRBV6-1, the J gene TRBJ1-2; possibly TRBD1 for D (5 bases). The germline V gene encodes CDR1 MNHNS and CDR2 SASEGT. There are 13 residues in the CDR3. Trimming cost V 4 bases and J 1 base, with 7 bases left between them. The DNA of the CDR3 is TGTGCCAGCAGTGTCAGGGATAACTATGGCTACACCTTC. Translation gives CASSVRDNYGYTF.

The chain has TRBV7-2 and TRBJ1-2; D is possibly TRBD1 (5 bases). Germline CDR1 and CDR2: SGHTA and FQGNSA. V lost 3 bases and J lost 6, with 11 bases in between. This CDR3 contains 13 residues. CDR3 in DNA: TGTGCCAGCAGCTTCGGCAGGGCGGATGGCTACACCTTC. It yields the protein CASSFGRADGYTF. The full variable domain, with the rest looked up from reference TRBV7-2 and TRBJ1-2, is GAGVSQSPSNKVTEKGKDVELRCDPISGHTALYWYRQSLGQGLEFLIYFQGNSAPDKSGLPSDRFSAERTGGSVSTLTIQRTQQEDSAVYLCASSFGRADGYTFGSGTRLTVV.

This sequence joins TRBV27 and TRBJ1-1; D uncertain. The V gene's germline CDR1 is MNHEY and CDR2 SMNVEV (reference sequence). V was clipped by 3 bases and J by 0 bases, with 8 bases between them. The CDR3 runs to 14 residues. The CDR3 DNA sequence: TGTGCCAGCAGTTTTGGGCAGATGAACACTGAAGCTTTCTTT. Translation gives CASSFGQMNTEAFF.

This chain joins TRBV5-3 and TRBJ2-7; 11 bases map to TRBD2. Being an ORF, TRBV5-3 has a function that is uncertain. The CDR3 is made up of 18 amino acids. The V and J ends lost 4 bases and 0 bases, in that order; junction bases with no gene match: 12. The CDR3: CARSPVTSGGRSSYEQYF. The CDR3 DNA follows: TGTGCCAGAAGCCCGGTCACTAGCGGGGGAAGGAGCTCCTACGAGCAGTACTTC.